This T cell receptor (beta chain) was identified in a study of monozygotic twins with inflammatory bowel disease. Overall study results and limits: Those with IBD had lower TCRbeta diversity (inverse Simpson) than their healthy co-twins did.

Germline V lookup: CDR1 LNHDA, CDR2 SQIVND (reference sequence). CDR3 length: 15 residues. cDNA synthesis was performed in eight separate reactions for each sample. A template switching step added UMIs, each with a 6-nucleotide sample barcode. Using the 5' RACE reads, TCRdb records one entry per CDR3 protein without DNA. The sample features 70,000 to 95,000 distinct CDR3 sequences, with about 7.4% in its top ten. As for this clonotype: Its antigen remains unknown.

The receptor's source is a human donor with ulcerative colitis or Crohn's disease, or a healthy co-twin of an affected twin (not recorded which). The chain carries TRBV19 and TRBJ1-1; the TCRdb call, TRBD1, lacks DNA for checking. Sequencing used blood. CDR3 region: CASSIGWGLNTEAFF.